This record looks at one TCR beta chain sequence and its context. These data originate in a study of T cell changes during pregnancy in multiple sclerosis. TCRdb's table, derived via immunoSEQ multiplex PCR, lists solely in-frame clones and lacks some. The table has tens of thousands of clones, around 90% seen once. The material was CD4+ T cells from peripheral blood mononuclear cells, obtained in the first trimester of pregnancy. This receptor was obtained from a female donor in good health, enrolled as a control in a pregnancy study.

CDR3 sequence: CASSSSSGGSTGELFF. In nucleotides, the CDR3 is TGTGCCAGCAGTTCCTCTAGCGGGGGGTCCACCGGGGAGCTGTTTTTT. V gene TRBV2 combines with J gene TRBJ2-2, with 11 bases that match TRBD2. With V trimmed by 5 bases and J by 4 bases, 6 bases remained unmatched. This CDR3 contains 16 residues. CDR1 and CDR2 from the germline V gene are SNHLY and FYNNEI.